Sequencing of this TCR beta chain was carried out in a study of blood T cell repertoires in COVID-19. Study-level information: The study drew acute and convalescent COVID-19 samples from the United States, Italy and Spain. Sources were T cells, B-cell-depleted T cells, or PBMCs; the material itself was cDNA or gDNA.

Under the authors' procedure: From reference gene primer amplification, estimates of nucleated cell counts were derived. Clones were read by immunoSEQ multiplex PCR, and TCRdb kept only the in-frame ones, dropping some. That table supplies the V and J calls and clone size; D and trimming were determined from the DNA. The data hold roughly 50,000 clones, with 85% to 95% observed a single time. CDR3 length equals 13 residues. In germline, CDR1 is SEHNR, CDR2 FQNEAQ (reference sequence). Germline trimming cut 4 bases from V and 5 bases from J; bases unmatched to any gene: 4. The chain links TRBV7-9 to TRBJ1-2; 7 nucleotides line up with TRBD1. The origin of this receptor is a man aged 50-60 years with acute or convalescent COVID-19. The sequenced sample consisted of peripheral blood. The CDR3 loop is CASSSGTEYGYTF. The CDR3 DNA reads TGTGCCAGCAGCTCCGGGACAGAGTATGGCTACACCTTC.